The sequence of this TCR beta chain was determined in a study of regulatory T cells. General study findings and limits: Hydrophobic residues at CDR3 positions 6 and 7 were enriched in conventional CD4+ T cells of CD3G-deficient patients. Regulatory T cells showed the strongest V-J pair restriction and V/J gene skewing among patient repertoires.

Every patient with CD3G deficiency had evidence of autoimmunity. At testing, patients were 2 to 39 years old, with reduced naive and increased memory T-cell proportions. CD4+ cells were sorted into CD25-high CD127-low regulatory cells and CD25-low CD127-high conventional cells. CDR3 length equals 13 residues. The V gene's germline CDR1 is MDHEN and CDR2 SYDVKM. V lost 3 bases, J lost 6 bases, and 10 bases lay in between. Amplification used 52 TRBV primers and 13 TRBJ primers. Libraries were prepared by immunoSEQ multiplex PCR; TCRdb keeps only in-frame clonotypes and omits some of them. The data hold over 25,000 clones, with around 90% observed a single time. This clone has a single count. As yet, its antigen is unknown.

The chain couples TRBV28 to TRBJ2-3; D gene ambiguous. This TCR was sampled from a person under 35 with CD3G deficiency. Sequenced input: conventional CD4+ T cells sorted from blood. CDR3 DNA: TGTGCCAGCAGTTTCCTTAACGTCGATACGCAGTATTTT. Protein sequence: CASSFLNVDTQYF. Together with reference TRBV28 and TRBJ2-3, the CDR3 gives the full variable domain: DVKVTQSSRYLVKRTGEKVFLECVQDMDHENMFWYRQDPGLGLRLIYFSYDVKMKEKGDIPEGYSVSREKKERFSLILESASTNQTSMYLCASSFLNVDTQYFGPGTRLTVL.